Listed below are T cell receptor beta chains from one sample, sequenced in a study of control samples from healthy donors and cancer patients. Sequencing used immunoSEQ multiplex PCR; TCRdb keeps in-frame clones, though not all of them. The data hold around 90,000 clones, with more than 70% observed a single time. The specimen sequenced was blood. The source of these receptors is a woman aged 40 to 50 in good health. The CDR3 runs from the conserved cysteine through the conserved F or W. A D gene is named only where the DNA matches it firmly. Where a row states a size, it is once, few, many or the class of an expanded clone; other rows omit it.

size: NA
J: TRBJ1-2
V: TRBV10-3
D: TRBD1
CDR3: CAISDRLDRAVDGYTF
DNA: TGTGCCATCAGTGACCGCCTGGACAGGGCGGTAGATGGCTACACCTTC

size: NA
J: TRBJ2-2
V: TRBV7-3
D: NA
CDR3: CASSLNSLSNTGELFF
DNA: TGTGCCAGCAGCTTAAACAGCCTGTCGAACACCGGGGAGCTGTTTTTT

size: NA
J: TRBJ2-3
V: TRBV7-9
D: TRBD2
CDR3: CASSLLLAGGWSTDTQYF
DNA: TGTGCCAGCAGCTTATTACTAGCGGGGGGATGGAGCACAGATACGCAGTATTTT

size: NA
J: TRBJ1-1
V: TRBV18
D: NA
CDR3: CASSGQSNTEAFF
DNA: TGTGCCAGCTCCGGACAGAGTAACACTGAAGCTTTCTTT

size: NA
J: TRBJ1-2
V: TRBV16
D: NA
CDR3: CASSQTDSPYGYTF
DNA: TGTGCCAGCAGCCAGACTGACAGCCCCTATGGCTACACCTTC

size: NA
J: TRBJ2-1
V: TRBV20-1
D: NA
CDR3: CSGEKDEQFF
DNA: TGCAGTGGGGAAAAAGATGAGCAGTTCTTC

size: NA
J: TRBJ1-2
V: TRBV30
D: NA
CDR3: CAWSVGRNYGYTF
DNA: TGTGCCTGGAGTGTAGGCAGAAACTATGGCTACACCTTC

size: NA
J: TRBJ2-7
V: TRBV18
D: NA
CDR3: CASSLSGHYEQYF
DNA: TGTGCCAGCTCACTATCCGGGCACTACGAGCAGTACTTC

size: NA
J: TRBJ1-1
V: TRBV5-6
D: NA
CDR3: CASSFRWPNTEAFF
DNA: TGTGCCAGCAGCTTCCGGTGGCCGAACACTGAAGCTTTCTTT

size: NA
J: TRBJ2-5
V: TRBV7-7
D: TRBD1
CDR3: CASSLRDRGQETQYF
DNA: TGTGCCAGCAGCCTCCGGGACAGGGGGCAGGAGACCCAGTACTTC

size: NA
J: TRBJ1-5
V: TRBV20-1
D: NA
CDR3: CSASVSGGQPQHF
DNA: TGCAGTGCTAGTGTTTCGGGAGGACAGCCCCAGCATTTT

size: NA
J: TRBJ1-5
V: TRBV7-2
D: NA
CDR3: CASSQSGDQPQHF
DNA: TGTGCCAGCAGCCAAAGCGGTGATCAGCCCCAGCATTTT

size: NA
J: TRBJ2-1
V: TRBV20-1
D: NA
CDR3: CSASAGPRDEQFF
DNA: TGCAGTGCTAGTGCAGGGCCAAGGGATGAGCAGTTCTTC

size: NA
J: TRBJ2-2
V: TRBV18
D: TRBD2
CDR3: CASPGGGTSGGANTGELFF
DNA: TGTGCCAGCCCCGGAGGCGGGACTAGCGGGGGAGCGAACACCGGGGAGCTGTTTTTT

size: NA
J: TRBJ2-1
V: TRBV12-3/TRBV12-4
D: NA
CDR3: CASSQEGHNEQFF
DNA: TGTGCCAGCAGCCAGGAGGGGCACAATGAGCAGTTCTTC

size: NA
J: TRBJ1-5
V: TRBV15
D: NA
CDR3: CATSRDSRESQPQHF
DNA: TGTGCCACCAGCAGAGATAGCAGGGAGAGTCAGCCCCAGCATTTT

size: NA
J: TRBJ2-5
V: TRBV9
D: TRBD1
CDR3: CASSSAGGWLETQYF
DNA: TGTGCCAGCAGCTCTGCAGGGGGATGGTTGGAGACCCAGTACTTC

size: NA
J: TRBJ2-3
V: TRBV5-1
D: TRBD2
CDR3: CASSFSGTRTDTQYF
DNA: TGCGCCAGCAGCTTTAGCGGGACCCGCACAGATACGCAGTATTTT

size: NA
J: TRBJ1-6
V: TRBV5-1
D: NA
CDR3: CASSLESQGDNSPLHF
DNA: TGCGCCAGCAGCTTGGAGTCCCAGGGAGATAATTCACCCCTCCACTTT

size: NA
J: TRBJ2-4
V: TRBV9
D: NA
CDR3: CASSVGPQGPDIQYF
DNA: TGTGCCAGCAGCGTAGGCCCACAGGGTCCGGACATTCAGTACTTC

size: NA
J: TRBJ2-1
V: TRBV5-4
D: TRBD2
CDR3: CASSLSLAGGQGNEQFF
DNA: TGTGCCAGCAGCTTGTCGCTAGCGGGGGGGCAGGGTAATGAGCAGTTCTTC

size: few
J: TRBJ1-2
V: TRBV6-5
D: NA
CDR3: CASRRRGGANYGYTF
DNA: TGTGCCAGCCGCCGAAGGGGGGGAGCTAACTATGGCTACACCTTC

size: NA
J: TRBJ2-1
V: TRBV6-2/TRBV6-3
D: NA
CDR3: CASSYIGRLASNEQFF
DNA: TGTGCCAGCAGTTACATCGGGCGGCTAGCGAGCAATGAGCAGTTCTTC

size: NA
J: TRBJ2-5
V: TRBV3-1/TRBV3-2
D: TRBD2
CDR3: CASSQDQLAGDRKGETQYF
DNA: TGTGCCAGCAGCCAAGATCAACTAGCGGGGGATCGAAAGGGGGAGACCCAGTACTTC

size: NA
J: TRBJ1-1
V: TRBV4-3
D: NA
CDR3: CASSQEPSDPDRRNTEAFF
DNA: TGCGCCAGCAGCCAAGAACCCTCGGACCCGGACAGAAGGAACACTGAAGCTTTCTTT

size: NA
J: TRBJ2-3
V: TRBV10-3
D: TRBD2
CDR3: CASGSKLAGGQDTQYF
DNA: TGTGCCAGCGGGTCCAAACTAGCGGGGGGGCAAGATACGCAGTATTTT

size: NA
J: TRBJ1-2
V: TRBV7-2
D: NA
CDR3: CASSLLRGAPNYGYTF
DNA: TGTGCCAGCAGCTTACTCCGAGGGGCCCCCAACTATGGCTACACCTTC

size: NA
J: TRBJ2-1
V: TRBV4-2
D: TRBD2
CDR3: CASSQDVAGVHNEQFF
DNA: TGTGCCAGCAGCCAAGACGTTGCGGGGGTACACAATGAGCAGTTCTTC

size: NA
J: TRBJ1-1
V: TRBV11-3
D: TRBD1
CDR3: CASSLRTGEAFF
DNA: TGTGCCAGCAGCTTAAGGACAGGCGAAGCTTTCTTT

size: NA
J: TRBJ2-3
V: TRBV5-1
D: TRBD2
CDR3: CASSPPSGGPESQYF
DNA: TGCGCCAGCAGCCCGCCCAGCGGGGGACCCGAGTCGCAGTATTTT

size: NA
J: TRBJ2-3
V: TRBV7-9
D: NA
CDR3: CASSLVADTQYF
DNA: TGTGCCAGCAGCTTAGTCGCGGATACGCAGTATTTT

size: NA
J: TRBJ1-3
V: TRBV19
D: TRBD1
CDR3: CASATTQGASSGNTIYF
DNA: TGTGCCAGTGCAACCACGCAGGGGGCAAGCTCTGGAAACACCATATATTTT

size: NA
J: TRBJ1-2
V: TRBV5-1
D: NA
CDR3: CASSLSGTGYGYTF
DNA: TGCGCCAGCAGCTTGTCAGGGACTGGCTATGGCTACACCTTC

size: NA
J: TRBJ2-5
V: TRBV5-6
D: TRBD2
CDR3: CASSLGGGALETQYF
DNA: TGTGCCAGCAGCTTGGGCGGGGGGGCCCTAGAGACCCAGTACTTC

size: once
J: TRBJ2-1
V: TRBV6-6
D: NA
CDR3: CASSRQERRNEQFF
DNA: TGTGCCAGCAGTAGACAGGAAAGGCGCAATGAGCAGTTCTTC

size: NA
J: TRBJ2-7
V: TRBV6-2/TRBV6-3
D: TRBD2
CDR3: CASSRGTSGGPYEQYF
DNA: TGTGCCAGCAGTCGCGGGACTAGCGGAGGTCCCTACGAGCAGTACTTC

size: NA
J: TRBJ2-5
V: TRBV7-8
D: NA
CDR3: CASSLAQTPGTQETQYF
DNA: TGTGCCAGCAGCTTAGCCCAAACCCCCGGGACGCAAGAGACCCAGTACTTC

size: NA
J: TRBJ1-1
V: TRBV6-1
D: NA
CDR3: CASSEDFRGAEAFF
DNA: TGTGCCAGCAGTGAAGACTTCCGGGGAGCCGAAGCTTTCTTT

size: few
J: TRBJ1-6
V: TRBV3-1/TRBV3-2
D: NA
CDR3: CASSGSSPLHF
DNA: TGTGCCAGCAGTGGTAGCTCACCCCTCCACTTT

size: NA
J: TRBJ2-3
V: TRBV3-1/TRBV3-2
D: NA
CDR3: CASSQHRESVGGDTQYF
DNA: TGTGCCAGCAGCCAGCATCGGGAGAGCGTAGGGGGGGATACGCAGTATTTT

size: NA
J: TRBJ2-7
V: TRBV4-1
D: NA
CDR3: CASSQELGEQYF
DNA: TGCGCCAGCAGCCAAGAGCTGGGCGAGCAGTACTTC

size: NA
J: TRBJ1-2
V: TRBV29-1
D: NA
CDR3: CSFQDASYGYTF
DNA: TGCAGCTTTCAGGACGCTTCCTATGGCTACACCTTC

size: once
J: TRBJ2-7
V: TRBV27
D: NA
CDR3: CASSEPGSYEQYF
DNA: TGTGCCAGCAGTGAACCGGGATCCTACGAGCAGTACTTC

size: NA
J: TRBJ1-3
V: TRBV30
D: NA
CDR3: CAWNRRLAGNTIYF
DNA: TGTGCCTGGAATCGGCGACTCGCGGGAAACACCATATATTTT

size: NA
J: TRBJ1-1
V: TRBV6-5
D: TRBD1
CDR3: CASSRDREAEAFF
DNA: TGTGCCAGCAGCCGGGACAGGGAAGCTGAAGCTTTCTTT

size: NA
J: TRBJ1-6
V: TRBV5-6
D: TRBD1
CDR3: CASSFRTGGFYNSPLHF
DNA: TGTGCCAGCAGCTTTAGGACAGGGGGTTTCTATAATTCACCCCTCCACTTT

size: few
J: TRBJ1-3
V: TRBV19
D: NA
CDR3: CASGHYRAGGNTIYF
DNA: TGTGCCAGTGGCCATTACAGGGCGGGTGGAAACACCATATATTTT

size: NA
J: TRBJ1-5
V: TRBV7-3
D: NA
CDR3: CASSQGYGQPQHF
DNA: TGTGCCAGCAGCCAGGGGTACGGGCAGCCCCAGCATTTT

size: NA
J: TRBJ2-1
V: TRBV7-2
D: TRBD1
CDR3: CASSSLPQGSYNEQFF
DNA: TGTGCCAGCAGCTCCCTCCCACAGGGGAGCTACAATGAGCAGTTCTTC

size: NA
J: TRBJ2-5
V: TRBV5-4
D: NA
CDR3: CASSPGGHLQETQYF
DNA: TGTGCCAGCAGCCCGGGGGGACACCTCCAAGAGACCCAGTACTTC

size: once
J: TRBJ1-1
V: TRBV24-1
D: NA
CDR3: CATSELGSTEAFF
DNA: TGTGCCACCAGTGAGTTGGGCAGTACTGAAGCTTTCTTT

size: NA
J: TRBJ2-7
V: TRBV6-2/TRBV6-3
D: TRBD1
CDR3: CASSYVRRGPTYEQYF
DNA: TGTGCCAGCAGTTACGTACGTAGGGGGCCAACTTACGAGCAGTACTTC

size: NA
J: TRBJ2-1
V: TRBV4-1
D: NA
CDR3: CASSQDPSGDEQFF
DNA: TGCGCCAGCAGCCAAGACCCCTCGGGGGATGAGCAGTTCTTC

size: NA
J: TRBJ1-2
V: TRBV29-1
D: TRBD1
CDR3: CSAQIGQGNLRPIHGYTF
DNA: TGCAGCGCCCAAATCGGACAGGGGAATCTCAGGCCGATTCATGGCTACACCTTC

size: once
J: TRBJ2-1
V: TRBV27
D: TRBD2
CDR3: CASSLGVVTSGVGEQFF
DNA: TGTGCCAGCAGTTTGGGTGTAGTAACTAGCGGGGTCGGTGAGCAGTTCTTC

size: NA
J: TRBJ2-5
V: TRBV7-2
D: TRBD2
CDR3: CASSLFSGGNMETQYF
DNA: TGTGCCAGCAGCTTATTTAGCGGGGGAAATATGGAGACCCAGTACTTC

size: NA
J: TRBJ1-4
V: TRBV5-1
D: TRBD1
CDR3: CASSLGTGGEKLFF
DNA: TGCGCCAGCAGCTTGGGGACAGGGGGCGAAAAACTGTTTTTT